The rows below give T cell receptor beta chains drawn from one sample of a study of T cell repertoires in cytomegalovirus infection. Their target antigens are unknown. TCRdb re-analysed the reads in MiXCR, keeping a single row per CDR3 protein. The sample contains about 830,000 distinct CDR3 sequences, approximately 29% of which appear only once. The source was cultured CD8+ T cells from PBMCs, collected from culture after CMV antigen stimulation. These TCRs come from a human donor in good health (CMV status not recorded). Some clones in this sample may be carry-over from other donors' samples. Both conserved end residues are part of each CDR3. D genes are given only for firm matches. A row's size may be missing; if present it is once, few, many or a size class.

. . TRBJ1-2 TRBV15 TGTGCCACCAGCGGAGAAGTTTCGACGGGACACCGAACCCTCTATGGCTACACCTTC CATSGEVSTGHRTLYGYTF
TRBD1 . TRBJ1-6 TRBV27 TGTGCCAGCAGTTTTTGGACAGGGAACAATAATTCACCCCTCCACTTT CASSFWTGNNNSPLHF
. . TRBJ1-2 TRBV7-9 TGTGCCAGCAGCTTACCTCTGGAGCAGAATCCGTATGGCTACACCTTC CASSLPLEQNPYGYTF
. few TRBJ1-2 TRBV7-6 TGTGCCAGCAGCTTAGTATCCGGGGCCAAAGGCTACACCTTC CASSLVSGAKGYTF
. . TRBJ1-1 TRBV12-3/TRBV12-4 TGTGCCAGCAGCAGGACCGAGCTGAGCACTGAAGCTTTCTTT CASSRTELSTEAFF
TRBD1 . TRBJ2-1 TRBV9 TGTGCCAGCAGCTCTCACGGGACAGGGATGGATGAGCAGTTCTTC CASSSHGTGMDEQFF
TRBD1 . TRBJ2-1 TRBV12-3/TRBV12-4 TGTGCCAGCAGTTACGGAGGACAGGGGGCAGATGAGCAGTTCTTC CASSYGGQGADEQFF
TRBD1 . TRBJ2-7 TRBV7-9 TGTGCCAGCAGCTTAGAACTGACAGGGAACGAGCAGTACTTC CASSLELTGNEQYF
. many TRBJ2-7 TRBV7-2 TGTGCCAGCAGCTTAGGCGGCGTAACTTCCTACGAGCAGTACTTC CASSLGGVTSYEQYF
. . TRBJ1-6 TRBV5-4 TGTGCCAGCAGCTTGGAGGGGCAGGGTTCACCCCTCCACTTT CASSLEGQGSPLHF
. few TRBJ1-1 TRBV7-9 TGTGCCAGCAGCCCGGAGGGCCAGAACACTGAAGCTTTCTTT CASSPEGQNTEAFF
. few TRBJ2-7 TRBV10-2 TGCGCCAGCAGTGAAAGATCGGGACCGACCTACGAGCAGTACTTC CASSERSGPTYEQYF
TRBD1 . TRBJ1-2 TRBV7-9 TGTGCCAGCAGCTTAACTGGGTTCGACAGGGGGATAGGCTACACCTTC CASSLTGFDRGIGYTF
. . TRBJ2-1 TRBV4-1 TGCGCCAGCAGCCAATTTTGGCAGAAAACGGTCGATGAGCAGTTCTTC CASSQFWQKTVDEQFF
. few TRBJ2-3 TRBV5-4 TGTGCCACCTATCTTTGGGGGCGCCTGGGCACAGATACGCAGTATTTT CATYLWGRLGTDTQYF
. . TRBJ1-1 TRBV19 TGTGCCAGTAGTATCGGGTTAATGCCAGGTAACACTGAAGCTTTCTTT CASSIGLMPGNTEAFF
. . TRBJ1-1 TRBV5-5 TGTGCCAGCAGCTTGGAGACAGTCCGGGGGGCTTTCTTT CASSLETVRGAFF
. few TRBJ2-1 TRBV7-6 TGTGCCAGCAGCTTGAGAACGGGCTCCTACAATGAGCAGTTCTTC CASSLRTGSYNEQFF
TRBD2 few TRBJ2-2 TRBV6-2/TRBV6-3 TGTGCCAGCAGCCCAACCGGGACTAGCGTCACCGGGGAGCTGTTTTTT CASSPTGTSVTGELFF
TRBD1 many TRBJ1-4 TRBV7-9 TGTGCCAGCAGCCCAGACCATCTTACGTCGAGGAAGGACAGGTCGAATGAAAAACTGTTTTTT CASSPDHLTSRKDRSNEKLFF
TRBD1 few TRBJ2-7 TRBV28 TGTGCCAGCAAGGGACAGGGGCCCTACGAGCAGTACTTC CASKGQGPYEQYF
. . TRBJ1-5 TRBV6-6 TGTGCCAGCAGACTCGAGGGGGGCAATCAGCCCCAGCATTTT CASRLEGGNQPQHF
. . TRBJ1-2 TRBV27 TGTGCCAGCAGTTTTCAGGGAGACCCTTATGGCTACACCTTC CASSFQGDPYGYTF
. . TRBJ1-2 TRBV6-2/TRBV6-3 TGTGCCAGCAGTTACAAGTCAGGATATGGCTACACCTTC CASSYKSGYGYTF
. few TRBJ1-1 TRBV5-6 TGTGCCAGCAGCACACTCACGGGTATGAACACTGAAGCTTTCTTT CASSTLTGMNTEAFF
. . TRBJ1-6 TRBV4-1 TGCGCCAGCCCGGCCGGGGGCGACTATAATTCACCCCTCCACTTT CASPAGGDYNSPLHF
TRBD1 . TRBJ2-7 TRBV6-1 TGTGCCAGCAGTGAAGCGGCGGGACAGGGGTTCGAGCAGTACTTC CASSEAAGQGFEQYF
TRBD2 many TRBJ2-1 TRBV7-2 TGTGCCAGCAGCTTAGCGGTGACTAGCGGGGGGCCCGGGAATGAGCAGTTCTTC CASSLAVTSGGPGNEQFF